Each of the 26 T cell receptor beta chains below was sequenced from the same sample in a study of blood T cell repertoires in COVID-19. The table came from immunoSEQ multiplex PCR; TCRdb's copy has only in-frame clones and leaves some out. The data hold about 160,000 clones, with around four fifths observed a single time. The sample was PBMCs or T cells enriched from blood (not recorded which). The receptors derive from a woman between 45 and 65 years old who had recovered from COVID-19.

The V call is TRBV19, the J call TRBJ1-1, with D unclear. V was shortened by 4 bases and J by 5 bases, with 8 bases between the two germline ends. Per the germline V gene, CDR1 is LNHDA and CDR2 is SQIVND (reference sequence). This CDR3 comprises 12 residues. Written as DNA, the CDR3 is TGTGCCAGTAGTACGACATTTACTGAAGCTTTCTTT. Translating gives CASSTTFTEAFF.

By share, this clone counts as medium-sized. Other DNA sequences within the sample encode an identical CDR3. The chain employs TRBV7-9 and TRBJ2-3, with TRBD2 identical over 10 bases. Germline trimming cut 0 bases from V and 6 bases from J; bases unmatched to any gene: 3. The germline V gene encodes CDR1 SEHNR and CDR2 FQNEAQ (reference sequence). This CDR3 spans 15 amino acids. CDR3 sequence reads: CASSLAGTSVDTQYF. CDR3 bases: TGTGCCAGCAGCTTAGCTGGGACTAGCGTGGATACGCAGTATTTT.

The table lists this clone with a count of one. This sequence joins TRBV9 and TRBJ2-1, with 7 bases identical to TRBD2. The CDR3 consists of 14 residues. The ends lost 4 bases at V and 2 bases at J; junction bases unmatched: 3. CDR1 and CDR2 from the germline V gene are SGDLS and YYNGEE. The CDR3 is CASSPGGTYNEQFF. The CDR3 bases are TGTGCCAGCAGCCCGGGAGGAACCTACAATGAGCAGTTCTTC.

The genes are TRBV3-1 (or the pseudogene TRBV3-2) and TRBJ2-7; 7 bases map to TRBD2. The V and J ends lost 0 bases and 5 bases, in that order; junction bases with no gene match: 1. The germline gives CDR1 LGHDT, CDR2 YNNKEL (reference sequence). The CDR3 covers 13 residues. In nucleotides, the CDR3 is TGTGCCAGCAGCCAAGAGGGAGGGAACGAGCAGTACTTC. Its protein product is CASSQEGGNEQYF.

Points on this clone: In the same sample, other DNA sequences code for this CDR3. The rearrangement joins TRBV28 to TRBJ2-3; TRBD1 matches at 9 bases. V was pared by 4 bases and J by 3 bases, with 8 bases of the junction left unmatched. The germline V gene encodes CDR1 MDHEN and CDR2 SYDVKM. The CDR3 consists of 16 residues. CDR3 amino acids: CASSSTGTGLTDTQYF. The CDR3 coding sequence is TGTGCCAGCAGTTCCACCGGGACAGGGTTGACAGATACGCAGTATTTT.

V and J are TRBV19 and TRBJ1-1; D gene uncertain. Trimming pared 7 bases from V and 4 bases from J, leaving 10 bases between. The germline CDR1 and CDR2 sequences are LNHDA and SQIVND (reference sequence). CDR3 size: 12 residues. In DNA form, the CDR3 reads TGTGCCAGTAAGGGAGGGTTCACTGAAGCTTTCTTT. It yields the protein CASKGGFTEAFF.

CDR3 in amino acids: CASSVATGANTGELFF. CDR3 nucleotides: TGTGCCAGCAGCGTAGCGACAGGCGCGAACACCGGGGAGCTGTTTTTT. The chain is built from TRBV9 and TRBJ2-2, with D possibly being TRBD1 (6 bases). The length of the CDR3 is 16 residues. Germline V gene data show CDR1 as SGDLS and CDR2 as YYNGEE. V dropped 0 bases and J dropped 0 bases, with 9 bases sitting between them.

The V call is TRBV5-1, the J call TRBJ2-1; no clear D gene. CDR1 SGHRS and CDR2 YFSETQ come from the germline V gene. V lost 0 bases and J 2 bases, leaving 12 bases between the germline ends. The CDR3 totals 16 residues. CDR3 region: CASSLALEKAYNEQFF. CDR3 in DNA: TGCGCCAGCAGCTTGGCCTTAGAGAAAGCCTACAATGAGCAGTTCTTC.

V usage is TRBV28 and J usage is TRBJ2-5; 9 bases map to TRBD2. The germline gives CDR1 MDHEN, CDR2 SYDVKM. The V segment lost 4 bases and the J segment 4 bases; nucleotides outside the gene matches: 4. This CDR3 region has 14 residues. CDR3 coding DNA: TGTGCCAGCAGTTCCCTAGCGGGGTCAGAGACCCAGTACTTC. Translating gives CASSSLAGSETQYF.

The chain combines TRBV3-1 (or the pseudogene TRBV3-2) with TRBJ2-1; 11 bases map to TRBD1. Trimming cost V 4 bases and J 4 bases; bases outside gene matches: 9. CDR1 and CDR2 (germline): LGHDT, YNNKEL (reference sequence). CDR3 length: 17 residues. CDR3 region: CASSRGSGTGGYNEQFF. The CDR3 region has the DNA TGTGCCAGCAGCCGGGGTTCTGGGACAGGGGGTTACAATGAGCAGTTCTTC.

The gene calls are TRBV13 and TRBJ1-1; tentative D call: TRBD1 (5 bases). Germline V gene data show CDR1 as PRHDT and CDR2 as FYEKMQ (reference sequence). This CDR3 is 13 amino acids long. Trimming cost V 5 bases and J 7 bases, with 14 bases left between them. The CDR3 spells CASSLQPGFEAFF. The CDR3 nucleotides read TGTGCCAGCAGCCTACAGCCAGGGTTTGAAGCTTTCTTT.

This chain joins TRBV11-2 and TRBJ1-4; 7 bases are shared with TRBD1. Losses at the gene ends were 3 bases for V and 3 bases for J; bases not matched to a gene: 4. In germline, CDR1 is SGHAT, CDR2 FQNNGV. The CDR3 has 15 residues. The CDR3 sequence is CASSFRDSANEKLFF. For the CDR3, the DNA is TGTGCCAGCAGCTTTCGGGACAGCGCTAATGAAAAACTGTTTTTT. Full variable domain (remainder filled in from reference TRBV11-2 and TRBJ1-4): EAGVAQSPRYKIIEKRQSVAFWCNPISGHATLYWYQQILGQGPKLLIQFQNNGVVDDSQLPKDRFSAERLKGVDSTLKIQPAKLEDSAVYLCASSFRDSANEKLFFGSGTQLSVL.

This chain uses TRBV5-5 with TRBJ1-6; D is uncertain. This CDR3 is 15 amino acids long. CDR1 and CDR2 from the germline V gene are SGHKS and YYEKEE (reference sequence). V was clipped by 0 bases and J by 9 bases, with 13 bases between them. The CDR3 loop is CASSLGHSFGSPLHF. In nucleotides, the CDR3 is TGTGCCAGCAGCTTGGGACATTCGTTCGGTTCACCCCTCCACTTT.

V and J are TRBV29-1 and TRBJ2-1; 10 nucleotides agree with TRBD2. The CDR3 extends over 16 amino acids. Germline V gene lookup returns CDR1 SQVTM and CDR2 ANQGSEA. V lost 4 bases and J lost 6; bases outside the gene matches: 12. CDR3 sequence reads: CSVGSRLAGRSNEQFF. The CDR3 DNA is TGCAGCGTTGGCTCCCGACTAGCGGGTCGCTCCAATGAGCAGTTCTTC.

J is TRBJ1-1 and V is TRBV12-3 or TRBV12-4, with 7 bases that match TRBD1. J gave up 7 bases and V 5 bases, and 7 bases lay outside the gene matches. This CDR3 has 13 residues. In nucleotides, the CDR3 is TGTGCCAGCAGTCTTGAGACAGGGTTTGAAGCTTTCTTT. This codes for CASSLETGFEAFF.

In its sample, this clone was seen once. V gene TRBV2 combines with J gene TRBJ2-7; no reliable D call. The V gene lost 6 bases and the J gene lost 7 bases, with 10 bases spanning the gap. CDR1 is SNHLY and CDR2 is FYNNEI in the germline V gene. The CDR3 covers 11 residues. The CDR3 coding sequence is TGTGCCAGCAGCACGTTCGCGGAGCAGTACTTC. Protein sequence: CASSTFAEQYF.

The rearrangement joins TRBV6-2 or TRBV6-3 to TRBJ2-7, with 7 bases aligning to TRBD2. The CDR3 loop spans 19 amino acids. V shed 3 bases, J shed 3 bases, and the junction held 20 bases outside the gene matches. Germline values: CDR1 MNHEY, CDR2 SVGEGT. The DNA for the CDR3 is TGTGCCAGCAGTTATCCCAGTAAGCCCGGACTAGATGAATACTACGAGCAGTACTTC. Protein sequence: CASSYPSKPGLDEYYEQYF.

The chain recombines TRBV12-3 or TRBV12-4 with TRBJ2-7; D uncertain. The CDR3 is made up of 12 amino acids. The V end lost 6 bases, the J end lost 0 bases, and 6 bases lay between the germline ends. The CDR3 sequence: CASRPNSYEQYF. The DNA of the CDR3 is TGTGCCAGCAGGCCTAACTCCTACGAGCAGTACTTC.

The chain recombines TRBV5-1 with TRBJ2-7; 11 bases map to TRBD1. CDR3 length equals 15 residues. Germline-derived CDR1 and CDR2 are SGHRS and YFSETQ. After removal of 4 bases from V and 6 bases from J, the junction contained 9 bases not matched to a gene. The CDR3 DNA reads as TGCGCCAGCAGCCCCGTGCAGGGGACAGGGGGCGAGCAGTACTTC. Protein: CASSPVQGTGGEQYF.

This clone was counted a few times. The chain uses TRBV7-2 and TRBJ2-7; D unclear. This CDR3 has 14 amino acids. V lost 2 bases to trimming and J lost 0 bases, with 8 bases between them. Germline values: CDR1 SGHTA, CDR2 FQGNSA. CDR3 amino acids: CASSLFRSSYEQYF. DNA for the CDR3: TGTGCCAGCAGCTTATTTAGGAGCTCCTACGAGCAGTACTTC.

CDR3 protein: CASSPGGSYGYTF. The CDR3, as DNA: TGTGCCAGCAGCCCAGGGGGCTCCTATGGCTACACCTTC. The V and J genes are TRBV7-2 and TRBJ1-2, with 8 bases identical to TRBD1. Unmatched junction bases numbered 3, after V lost 5 bases and J lost 4 bases. This CDR3 spans 13 amino acids. Germline V gene lookup returns CDR1 SGHTA and CDR2 FQGNSA.

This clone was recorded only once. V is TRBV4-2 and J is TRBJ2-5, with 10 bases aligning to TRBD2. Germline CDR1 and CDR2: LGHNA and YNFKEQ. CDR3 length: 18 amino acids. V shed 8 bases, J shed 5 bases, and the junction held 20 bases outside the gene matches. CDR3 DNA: TGTGCCAGCGGCCGGGGTAGCGGGGGGCCCCCTGGGGGGGAGACCCAGTACTTC. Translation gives CASGRGSGGPPGGETQYF.

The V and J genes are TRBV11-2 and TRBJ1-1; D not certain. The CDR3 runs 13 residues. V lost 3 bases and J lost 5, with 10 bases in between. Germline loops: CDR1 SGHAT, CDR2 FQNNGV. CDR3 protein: CASSLGSQTEAFF. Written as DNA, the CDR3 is TGTGCCAGCAGCTTGGGCTCTCAGACTGAAGCTTTCTTT.

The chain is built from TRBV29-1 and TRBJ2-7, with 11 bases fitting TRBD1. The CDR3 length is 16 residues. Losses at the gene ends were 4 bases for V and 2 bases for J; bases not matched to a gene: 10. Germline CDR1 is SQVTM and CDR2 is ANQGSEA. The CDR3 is CSVVGPRDRGAYEQYF. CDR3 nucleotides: TGCAGCGTTGTCGGGCCCCGGGACAGGGGGGCCTACGAGCAGTACTTC.

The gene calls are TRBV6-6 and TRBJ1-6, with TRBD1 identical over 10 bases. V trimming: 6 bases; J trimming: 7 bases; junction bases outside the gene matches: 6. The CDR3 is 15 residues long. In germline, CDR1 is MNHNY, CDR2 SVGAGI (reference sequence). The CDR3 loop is CASRQKTGGNSPLHF. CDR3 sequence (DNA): TGTGCCAGCAGACAAAAGACAGGGGGCAATTCACCCCTCCACTTT.

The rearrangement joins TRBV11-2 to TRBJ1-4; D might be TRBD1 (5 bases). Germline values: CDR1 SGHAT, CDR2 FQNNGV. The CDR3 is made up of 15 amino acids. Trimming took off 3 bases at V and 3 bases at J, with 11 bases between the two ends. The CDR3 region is CASSFAAGPNEKLFF. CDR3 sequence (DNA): TGTGCCAGCAGCTTTGCCGCAGGGCCTAATGAAAAACTGTTTTTT.